These T cell receptor beta chains were read from a single sample in a study of blood T cell repertoires in COVID-19. The repertoire was sequenced with immunoSEQ multiplex PCR; TCRdb's copy has only in-frame clones and lacks some. The sample holds some 140,000 clones, roughly 85% seen once. The sequenced sample was peripheral blood. These receptors originate from a man in his fifties or sixties with acute or convalescent COVID-19. Each CDR3 is given with its conserved first and last residue. A clone size is listed for some rows: how often the clone was seen (once, few, many), or a class if it is expanded.

cdr3_aa j_call cdr3_length clone_size v_call
CSVEQGVNQPQHF TRBJ1-5 13 once TRBV29-1
CASSPDGSRGNTIYF TRBJ1-3 15 few TRBV5-1
CASSGQQVGYTF TRBJ1-2 12 - TRBV3-1/TRBV3-2
CASSLTVNYGYTF TRBJ1-2 13 few TRBV5-5
CASSPGSTNTEAFF TRBJ1-1 14 few TRBV18
CASSLGPGVDNEKLFF TRBJ1-4 16 - TRBV5-1
CASSVLGASTDTQYF TRBJ2-3 15 once TRBV9
CASSEGQGGDGYTF TRBJ1-2 14 - TRBV5-1
CASSQRGTANTGELFF TRBJ2-2 16 - TRBV16
CASSTRGYEQFF TRBJ2-1 12 - TRBV7-2
CASSEVAGGGETQYF TRBJ2-5 15 - TRBV2
CASSRTAGNQPQHF TRBJ1-5 14 - TRBV6-5
CASSFGLRSQPQHF TRBJ1-5 14 - TRBV28
CANSPQGGPGNTIYF TRBJ1-3 15 - TRBV9
CASSQTQGARTGELFF TRBJ2-2 16 - TRBV23-1
CASSPGTSGPYNEQFF TRBJ2-1 16 - TRBV3-1/TRBV3-2
CASSVSAGGPYNEQFF TRBJ2-1 16 - TRBV9
CASSQGAVNYGYTF TRBJ1-2 14 many TRBV14
CASRRTDITGELFF TRBJ2-2 14 - TRBV2
CASGGQGDYGYTF TRBJ1-2 13 once TRBV2
CASSPTGLGSGYTF TRBJ1-2 14 - TRBV7-2
CASSQGQWHDTQYF TRBJ2-3 14 - TRBV14
CASSLPGDYGYTF TRBJ1-2 13 - TRBV5-4
CASSVGLAASTDTQYF TRBJ2-3 16 once TRBV9
CASSLGFQGGAGELFF TRBJ2-2 16 - TRBV5-1
CASSLGGVGRNTEAFF TRBJ1-1 16 once TRBV28
CASRVSGGDTQYF TRBJ2-3 13 - TRBV28
CASSPRERSPLHF TRBJ1-6 13 - TRBV6-5
CASSQDTGGRGDTQYF TRBJ2-3 16 once TRBV3-1/TRBV3-2
CASSLSGGLANTGELFF TRBJ2-2 17 few TRBV11-2
CASSPGTGQSPLHF TRBJ1-6 14 - TRBV4-2
CASSPGAGGPPESGEQYF TRBJ2-7 18 - TRBV18